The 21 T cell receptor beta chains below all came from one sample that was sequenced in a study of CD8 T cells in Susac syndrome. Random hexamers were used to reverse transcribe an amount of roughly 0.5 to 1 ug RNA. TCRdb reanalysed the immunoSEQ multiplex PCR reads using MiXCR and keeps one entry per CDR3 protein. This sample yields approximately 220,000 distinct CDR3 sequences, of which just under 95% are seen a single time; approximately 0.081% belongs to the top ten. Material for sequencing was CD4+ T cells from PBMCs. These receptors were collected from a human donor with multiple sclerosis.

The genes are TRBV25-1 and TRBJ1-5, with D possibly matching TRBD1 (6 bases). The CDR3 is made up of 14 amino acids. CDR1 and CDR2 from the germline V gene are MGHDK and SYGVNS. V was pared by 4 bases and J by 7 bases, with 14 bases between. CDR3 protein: CASSGRTAGQPQHF. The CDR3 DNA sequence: TGTGCCAGCAGTGGACGGACAGCGGGACAGCCCCAGCATTTT.

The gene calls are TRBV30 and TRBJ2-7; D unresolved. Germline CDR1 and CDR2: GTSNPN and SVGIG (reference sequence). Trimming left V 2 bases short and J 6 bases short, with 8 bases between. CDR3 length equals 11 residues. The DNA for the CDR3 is TGTGCCTGGAGTCCCCCGAGCGAGCAGTACTTC. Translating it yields CAWSPPSEQYF.

CDR3 protein: CSAPSRTSGGADTQYF. DNA for the CDR3: TGCAGTGCTCCCTCCCGGACTAGCGGGGGGGCAGATACGCAGTATTTT. The V gene is TRBV20-1, the J gene TRBJ2-3; 15 nucleotides match TRBD2. The CDR3 consists of 16 residues. CDR1 DFQATT and CDR2 SNEGSKA come from the germline V gene (reference sequence). Trimming cost V 5 bases and J 4 bases; bases outside gene matches: 7.

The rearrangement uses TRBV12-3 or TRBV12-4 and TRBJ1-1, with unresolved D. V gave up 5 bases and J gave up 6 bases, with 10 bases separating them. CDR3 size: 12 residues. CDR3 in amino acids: CASSPYPSEAFF. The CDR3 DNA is TGTGCCAGCAGTCCTTACCCTTCTGAAGCTTTCTTT.

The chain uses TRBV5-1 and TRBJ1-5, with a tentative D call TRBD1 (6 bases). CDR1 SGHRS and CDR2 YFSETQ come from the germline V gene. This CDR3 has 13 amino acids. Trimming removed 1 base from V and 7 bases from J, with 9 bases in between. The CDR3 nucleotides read TGCGCCAGCAGCTTGATGGGACAACAGCCCCAGCATTTT. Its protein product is CASSLMGQQPQHF.

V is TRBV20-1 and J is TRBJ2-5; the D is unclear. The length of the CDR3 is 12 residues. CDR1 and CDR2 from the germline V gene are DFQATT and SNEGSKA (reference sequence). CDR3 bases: TGCGGTGTGGGCAGAAACCAAGAGACCCAGTACTTC. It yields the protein CGVGRNQETQYF.

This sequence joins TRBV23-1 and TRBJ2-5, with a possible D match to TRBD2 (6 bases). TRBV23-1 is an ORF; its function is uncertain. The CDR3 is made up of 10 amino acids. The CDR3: CAAGLGTQYF. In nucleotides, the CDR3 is TGCGCTGCGGGGTTGGGGACCCAGTACTTC.

The DNA of the CDR3 is TGCAGCGTCGCCCCCGGACTAGCGGGGGCGCAAGAGACCCAGTACTTC. It is translated as CSVAPGLAGAQETQYF. This chain links TRBV29-1 with TRBJ2-5; 13 bases align to TRBD2. The CDR3 extends over 16 amino acids. After removal of 6 bases from V and 2 bases from J, the junction contained 9 bases not matched to a gene. Germline V gene lookup returns CDR1 SQVTM and CDR2 ANQGSEA.

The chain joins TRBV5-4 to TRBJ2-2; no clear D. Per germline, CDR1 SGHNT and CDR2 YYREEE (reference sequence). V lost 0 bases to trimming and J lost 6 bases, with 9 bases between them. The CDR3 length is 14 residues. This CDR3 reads CASSLASEAGELFF. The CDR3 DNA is TGTGCCAGCAGCTTGGCCAGCGAGGCCGGGGAGCTGTTTTTT.

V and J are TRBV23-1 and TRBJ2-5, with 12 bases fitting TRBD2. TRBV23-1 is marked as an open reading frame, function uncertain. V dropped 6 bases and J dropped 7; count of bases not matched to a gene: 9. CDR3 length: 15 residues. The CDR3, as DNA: TGCGCCAGCAGCATGGGACTAGCGGGTTCGGGGACCCAGTACTTC. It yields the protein CASSMGLAGSGTQYF.

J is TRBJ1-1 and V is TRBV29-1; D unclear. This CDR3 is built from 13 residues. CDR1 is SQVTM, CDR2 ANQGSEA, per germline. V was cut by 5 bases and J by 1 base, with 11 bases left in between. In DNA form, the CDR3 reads TGCAGCGTTCTTCTGGCGGAGAACACTGAAGCTTTCTTT. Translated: CSVLLAENTEAFF.

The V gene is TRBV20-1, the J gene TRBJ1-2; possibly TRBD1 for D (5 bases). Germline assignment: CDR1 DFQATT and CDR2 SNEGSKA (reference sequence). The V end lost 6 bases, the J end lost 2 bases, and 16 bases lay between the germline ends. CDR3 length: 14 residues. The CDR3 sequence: CSARYGTLNYGYTF. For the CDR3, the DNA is TGCAGTGCCAGATACGGGACCCTGAACTATGGCTACACCTTC.

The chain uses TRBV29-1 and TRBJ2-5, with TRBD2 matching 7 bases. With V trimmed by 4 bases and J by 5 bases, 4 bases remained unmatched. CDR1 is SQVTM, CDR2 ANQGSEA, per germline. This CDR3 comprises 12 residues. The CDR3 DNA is TGCAGCGTTGTTGTTAGCGGGGAGACCCAGTACTTC. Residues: CSVVVSGETQYF. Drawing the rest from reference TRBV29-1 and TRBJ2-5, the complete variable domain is SAVISQKPSRDICQRGTSLTIQCQVDSQVTMMFWYRQQPGQSLTLIATANQGSEATYESGFVIDKFPISRPNLTFSTLTVSNMSPEDSSIYLCSVVVSGETQYFGPGTRLLVL.

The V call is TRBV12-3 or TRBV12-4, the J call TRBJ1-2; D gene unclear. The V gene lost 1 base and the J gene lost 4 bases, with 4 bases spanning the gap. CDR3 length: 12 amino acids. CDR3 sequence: CASSLVPYGYTF. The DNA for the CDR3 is TGTGCCAGCAGTTTAGTTCCCTATGGCTACACCTTC.

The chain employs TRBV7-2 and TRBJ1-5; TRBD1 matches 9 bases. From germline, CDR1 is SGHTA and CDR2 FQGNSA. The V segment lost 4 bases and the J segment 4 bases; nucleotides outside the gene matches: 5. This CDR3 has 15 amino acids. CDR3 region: CASSYPGQGNQPQHF. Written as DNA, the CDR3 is TGTGCCAGCAGCTACCCGGGACAGGGAAATCAGCCCCAGCATTTT.

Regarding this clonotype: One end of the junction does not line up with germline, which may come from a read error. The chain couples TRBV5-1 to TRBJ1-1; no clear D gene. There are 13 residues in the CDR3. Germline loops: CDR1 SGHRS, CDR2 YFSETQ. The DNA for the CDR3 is TGCGCCAGCAGCTTGAGTTCAGACACCGAAGCTTTCTTT. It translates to CASSLSSDTEAFF. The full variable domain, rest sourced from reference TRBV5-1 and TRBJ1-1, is KAGVTQTPRYLIKTRGQQVTLSCSPISGHRSVSWYQQTPGQGLQFLFEYFSETQRNKGNFPGRFSGRQFSNSRSEMNVSTLELGDSALYLCASSLSSDTEAFFGQGTRLTVV.

In DNA form, the CDR3 reads TGTGCCAGCAGCCTGGGCAAAGCGGAAGAGACCCAGTACTTC. Protein: CASSLGKAEETQYF. The chain carries TRBV12-3 or TRBV12-4 and TRBJ2-5, with D tentatively TRBD2 (5 bases). The CDR3 extends over 14 amino acids. Trimming removed 6 bases from V and 3 bases from J, with 14 bases in between.

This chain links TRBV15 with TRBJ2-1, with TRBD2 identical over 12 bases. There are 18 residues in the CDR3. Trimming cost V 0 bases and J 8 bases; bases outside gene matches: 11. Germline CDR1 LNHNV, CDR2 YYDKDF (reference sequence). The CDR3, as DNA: TGTGCCACCAGCAGAGATATAAGAGGACTAGCGGGAACAGATGAGCAGTTCTTC. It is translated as CATSRDIRGLAGTDEQFF.

The CDR3: CASSLWSGWTEAFF. Written as DNA, the CDR3 is TGTGCCAGCAGTTTATGGTCGGGTTGGACTGAAGCTTTCTTT. The chain uses TRBV27 and TRBJ1-1; D gene ambiguous. Trimming took off 1 base at V and 5 bases at J, with 11 bases between the two ends. CDR1 and CDR2 (germline): MNHEY, SMNVEV (reference sequence). The CDR3 length is 14 residues.

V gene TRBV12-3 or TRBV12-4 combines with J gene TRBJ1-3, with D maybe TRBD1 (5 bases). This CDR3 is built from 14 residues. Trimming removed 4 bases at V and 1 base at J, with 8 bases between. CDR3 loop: CASSSGSSGNTIYF. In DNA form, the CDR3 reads TGTGCCAGCAGTTCAGGGTCTTCTGGAAACACCATATATTTT.

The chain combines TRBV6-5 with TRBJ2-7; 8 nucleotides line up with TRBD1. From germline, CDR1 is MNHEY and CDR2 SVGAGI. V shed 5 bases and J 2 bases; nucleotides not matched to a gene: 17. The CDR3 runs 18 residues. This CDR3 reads CASSNYEPGGKRTYEQYF. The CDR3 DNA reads TGTGCCAGCAGTAACTACGAACCAGGGGGCAAGAGGACCTACGAGCAGTACTTC.